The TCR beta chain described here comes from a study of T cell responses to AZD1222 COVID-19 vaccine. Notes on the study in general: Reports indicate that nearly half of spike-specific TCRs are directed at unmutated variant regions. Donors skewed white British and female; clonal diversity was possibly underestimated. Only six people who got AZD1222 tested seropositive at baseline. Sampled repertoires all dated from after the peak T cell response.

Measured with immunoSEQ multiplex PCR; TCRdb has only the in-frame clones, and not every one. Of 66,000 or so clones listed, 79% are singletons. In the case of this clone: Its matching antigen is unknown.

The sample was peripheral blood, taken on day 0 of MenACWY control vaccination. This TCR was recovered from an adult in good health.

The CDR3 DNA reads as TGTGCCAGCAGCTTAACGGCGGGAGCCAATGAGCAGTTCTTC. Translated, it gives CASSLTAGANEQFF. V and J are TRBV11-3 and TRBJ2-1, with 7 bases fitting TRBD2. Germline V gives CDR1 SGHNT, CDR2 YENEEA. This CDR3 is built from 14 residues. J gave up 6 bases and V 2 bases, and 4 bases lay outside the gene matches.